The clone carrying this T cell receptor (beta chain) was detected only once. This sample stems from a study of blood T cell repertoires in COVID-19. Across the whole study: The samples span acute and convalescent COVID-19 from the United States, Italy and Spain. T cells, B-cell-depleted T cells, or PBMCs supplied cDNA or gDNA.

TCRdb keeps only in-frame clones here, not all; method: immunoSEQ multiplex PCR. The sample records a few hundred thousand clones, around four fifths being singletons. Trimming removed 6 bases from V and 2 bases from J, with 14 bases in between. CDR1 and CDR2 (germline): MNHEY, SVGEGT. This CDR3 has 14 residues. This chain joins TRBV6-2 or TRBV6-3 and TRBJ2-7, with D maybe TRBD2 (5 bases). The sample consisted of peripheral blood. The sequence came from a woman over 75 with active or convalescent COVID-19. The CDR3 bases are TGTGCCAGCAGCTTCGACACCGGGACCTACGAGCAGTACTTC. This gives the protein CASSFDTGTYEQYF.